This TCR beta chain was recovered during a study of beta chain features in type 1 diabetes (dated by TCRdb to 2016 to 2019). The study in broad terms: No differences in mean age, gender distribution, total cell number or subset yield were found between patients and healthy donors. A total of 85 million to 140 million sorted cells were examined across all samples, and a strong correlation was observed between cell number per subset and RNA yield. The study compared TCRB repertoires of sorted circulating CD4+ T cell subsets between recently diagnosed type 1 diabetes patients and matched healthy donors. Naive and central memory subsets were obtained from all 30 or so donors, but regulatory and stem cell-like memory subsets were isolated from only 8 patients and about 8 healthy donors. Here is what the overall study found, with its caveats: In all four CD4+ subsets, TCRB CDR3 length was moderately but significantly shorter in type 1 diabetes patients. Shorter templates might have been favored by PCR, but patient and control samples were amplified and corrected together, so both groups would have been affected equally by any skew. Patients with type 1 diabetes made fewer insertions and deleted more nucleotides at VDJ recombination sites, implying thymic rearrangement abnormalities. Only small numbers of individuals were included in the HLA sub-analyses, which left unresolved whether HLA type had any influence on TCRB rearrangement. Sequencing cDNA rather than genomic DNA could over-represent highly expressing activated cells, although activation and CD3 levels did not differ between groups. Naive, central memory and regulatory TCRB repertoires appeared to be more alike among patients than among healthy donors.

Note on this clone: The antigen it binds to is not known. No base-level quality is on record; no much larger clone is a single base apart.

Per the germline V gene (reference sequence), LNHDA is the CDR1 and SQIVND is the CDR2. V and J are truncated by 1 base and 8 bases respectively, leaving an intervening sequence of 17 bases. Counted from cysteine to phenylalanine, this CDR3 has 15 amino acids. The only DNA kept is the CDR3, 45 bases in frame from the first base. Each donor gave one peripheral blood draw, roughly 110 mL on average, collected into heparinised tubes. A BD FACSAria II and a panel including CD45RO, CCR7, CD25, CD127, CD95 and CD27 were used to sort naive, central memory, regulatory and stem cell-like memory CD4+ T cells. A purity above 98% was achieved for all sorted populations. PBMCs were isolated right away by Lymphoprep density gradient centrifugation and were stained directly, without culture. So that batch effects would be minimized, each experiment stained and sorted samples in pairs, pairing one healthy donor with one patient.

The entire amount of isolated RNA was reverse transcribed using the High Capacity cDNA Reverse Transcription Kit, so the sequenced TCRB transcripts were expressed ones. Deep immunoSEQ sequencing was applied to naive, central memory and regulatory T cell samples, giving an average of approximately 4 million total reads per sample. Sorted cells were lysed in RLT buffer and RNA was extracted with DNase-treated RNeasy Micro or Mini kits, depending on cell number. Each cell subset was processed separately to prevent cross-contamination, with patient and healthy donor samples processed together. Using the immunoSEQ multiplex PCR, TCRB sequences were amplified from cDNA into 87-bp fragments spanning the CDR3 region. Sequencing of the amplicons was performed on the Illumina HiSeq platform. Per the authors' processing: PCR bias was computationally corrected using synthetic template baselines, reads within Hamming distance 2 were collapsed, and singletons that could not be merged were discarded. Reads were aligned against IMGT so that V, D and J genes, CDR3 length and insertions or deletions at six rearrangement sites could be assigned. Within each subset, clonotype counts were normalized to sorted cell number, after which true diversity and Gini coefficients were computed with the tcR R package. The overlap coefficient, calculated on TCRB nucleotide sequences, was used to measure repertoire sharing. Out-of-frame TCRB sequences from naive cells were analyzed to stand in for the pre-selection repertoire. Here the immuneACCESS table is served through TCRdb, limited to in-frame sequences with V and J called. Missing clones are a known gap in these copies; in checked studies unresolved V genes cover under half, and the rest lacks a known reason. Clonal size and the V and J genes are those of that table, whereas D and trimming came from the DNA. Across this sample there are a few hundred thousand clones, with around 13% seen only once. In total, the top ten clones hold less than 0.02% of the sample.

This clonotype was obtained from a man aged 18 to 35 in good health. Input material: naive CD4+ T cells from blood. The meaning of the sample's cell subset or site label: true naive CD4+ T cells. The V and J segments used are TRBV19 and TRBJ1-2; no D segment can be confidently identified. The DNA sequence follows: TGTGCCAGTAGTATAGCAGGTAGCGGGAGTCGGGGCTACACCTTC. Translated, this gives CASSIAGSGSRGYTF.